This T cell receptor beta chain was identified in a study of neurological immune-mediated disorders. At least ten counts were recorded for this clonotype. Each CDR3 protein is one row after TCRdb ran MiXCR on the 5' RACE reads. The table shows tens of thousands of distinct CDR3 sequences, with under 4.5% occurring only once. The CDR3 totals 15 residues. CDR1 is MDHEN and CDR2 is SYDVKM in the germline V gene. Deletions cut 4 bases from V and 2 bases from J, with 14 bases between. The V and J genes are TRBV28 and TRBJ1-2; maybe TRBD1 (6 bases). The source material was PBMCs. The sequence was obtained from a woman aged 50 to 60 with multiple sclerosis. The CDR3 sequence is CASSYWPQGNYGYTF. DNA for the CDR3: TGTGCCAGCAGTTACTGGCCTCAGGGGAACTATGGCTACACCTTC.